This is a list of T cell receptor beta chains from one sample in a study of blood T cell repertoires in COVID-19. Clones were sequenced by immunoSEQ multiplex PCR, and TCRdb holds only the in-frame ones, with some missing. The table has under 200,000 clones, 82% seen once. Sequences were obtained from PBMCs or T cells enriched from blood (not recorded which). The receptors were sampled from a man over 45 who had recovered from COVID-19. CDR3s include the opening cysteine and the closing phenylalanine or tryptophan. Fields, in order: D gene, clone size, J gene, V gene, CDR3 DNA, CDR3 protein. D genes are given only for firm matches. Clone size is given for some rows only: seen once, a few or many times, or a class if the clone is expanded.

>TRBD1|few|TRBJ1-2|TRBV5-1
TGCGCCAGCAGCTATGACAGGGGCGATGGCTACACCTTC
CASSYDRGDGYTF
>-|-|TRBJ1-3|TRBV5-5
TGTGCCAGCAGCCGTGACAGGTTCACCGGAAACACCATATATTTT
CASSRDRFTGNTIYF
>-|-|TRBJ2-2|TRBV11-3
TGTGCCAGCAGCTCAGACTCCTACACCGGGGAGCTGTTTTTT
CASSSDSYTGELFF
>-|-|TRBJ2-5|TRBV12-3/TRBV12-4
TGTGCCAGCAGTCCCAACAGGGCGACCCAGTACTTC
CASSPNRATQYF
>TRBD1|once|TRBJ2-7|TRBV5-6
TGTGCCAGCAGTACCCCCGGGGACAGGGATCAGGCCGAGCAGTACTTC
CASSTPGDRDQAEQYF
>-|-|TRBJ1-4|TRBV7-2
TGTGCCAGCAGCTTAACAGTAGGGGCTAATGAAAAACTGTTTTTT
CASSLTVGANEKLFF
>-|-|TRBJ2-2|TRBV28
TGTGCCAGCAGTTGGACAGTAGGCACCGGGGAGCTGTTTTTT
CASSWTVGTGELFF
>TRBD1|few|TRBJ2-1|TRBV9
TGTGCCAGCAGCGTAGGGGGGACAGGCAATGAGCAGTTCTTC
CASSVGGTGNEQFF
>TRBD1|few|TRBJ2-1|TRBV11-2
TGTGCCAGCAGCTTGACAGGGAGCTCCTACAATGAGCAGTTCTTC
CASSLTGSSYNEQFF
>-|-|TRBJ2-1|TRBV24-1
TGTGCCACCAGTGATGCAGGGGTCTCCAGGGACAATGAGCAGTTCTTC
CATSDAGVSRDNEQFF
>TRBD1|-|TRBJ2-5|TRBV5-8
TGTGCCAGCAGGAACTGGACAGGTGTTGAGACCCAGTACTTC
CASRNWTGVETQYF
>-|-|TRBJ2-7|TRBV27
TGTGCCAGCAGTCTATCCCGGGACACCGAGCAGTACTTC
CASSLSRDTEQYF
>-|-|TRBJ1-4|TRBV6-5
TGTGCCAGCAATCCAGCGGGGGGAAGTAATGAAAAACTGTTTTTT
CASNPAGGSNEKLFF
>TRBD1|-|TRBJ1-4|TRBV5-1
TGCGCCAGCAGCTCAGGACAGGGGACTAATGAAAAACTGTTTTTT
CASSSGQGTNEKLFF
>TRBD1|-|TRBJ2-1|TRBV29-1
TGCAGCGTAGGGACAGGGGATGAGCAGTTCTTC
CSVGTGDEQFF
>-|-|TRBJ2-1|TRBV29-1
TGCAGCGTTGAAGCGGAGCAGTTCTTC
CSVEAEQFF
>-|-|TRBJ2-1|TRBV27
TGTGCCAGCAGTTCAACATGGGCCAATGAGCAGTTCTTC
CASSSTWANEQFF
>-|-|TRBJ1-2|TRBV9
TGTGCCAGCAGCGTAGGAGAGGGCTATGGCTACACCTTC
CASSVGEGYGYTF
>TRBD1|-|TRBJ2-7|TRBV5-1
TGCGCCAGCAGCCCGCCCTCAGGGACAGCTTGCGAGCAGTACTTC
CASSPPSGTACEQYF
>-|-|TRBJ2-1|TRBV18
TGTGCCAGCTCACCAGGGCAGTACAATGAGCAGTTCTTC
CASSPGQYNEQFF
>-|-|TRBJ1-1|TRBV5-8
TGTGCCAGCAGCTTGTATGGCGGAGAAGCTTTCTTT
CASSLYGGEAFF
>-|-|TRBJ2-7|TRBV20-1
TGCAGTGCTCACTTCACCTACGAGCAGTACTTC
CSAHFTYEQYF
>-|-|TRBJ2-7|TRBV28
TGTGCCAGCAGTCCGCCCGACGGCGGGTTCAAGGGGCAGTACTTC
CASSPPDGGFKGQYF